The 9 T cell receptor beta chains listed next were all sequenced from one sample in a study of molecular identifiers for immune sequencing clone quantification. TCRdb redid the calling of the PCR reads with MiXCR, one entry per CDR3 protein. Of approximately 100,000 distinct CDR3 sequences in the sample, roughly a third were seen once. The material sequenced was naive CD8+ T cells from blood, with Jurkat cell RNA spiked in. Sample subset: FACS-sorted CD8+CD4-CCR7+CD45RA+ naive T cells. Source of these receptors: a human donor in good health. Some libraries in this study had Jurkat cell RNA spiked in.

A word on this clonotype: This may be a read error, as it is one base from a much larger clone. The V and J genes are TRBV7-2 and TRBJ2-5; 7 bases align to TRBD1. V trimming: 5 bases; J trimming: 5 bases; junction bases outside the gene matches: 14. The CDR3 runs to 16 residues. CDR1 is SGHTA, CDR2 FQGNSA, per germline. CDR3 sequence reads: CASSPTGEGSHETQYF. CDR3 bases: TGTGCCAGCAGCCCCACAGGGGAAGGTTCCCATGAGACCCAGTACTTC.

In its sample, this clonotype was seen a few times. Written as DNA, the CDR3 is TGTGCCAGCAGCGGCGCCCGGGACTTACACAATGAGCAGTTCTTC. Its protein product is CASSGARDLHNEQFF. J is TRBJ2-1 and V is TRBV11-2; perhaps TRBD2 as D (6 bases). CDR3 length equals 15 residues. Trimming shortened V by 5 bases and J by 5 bases, and 16 bases separated the two germline ends. Germline CDR1 reads SGHAT; CDR2 reads FQNNGV.

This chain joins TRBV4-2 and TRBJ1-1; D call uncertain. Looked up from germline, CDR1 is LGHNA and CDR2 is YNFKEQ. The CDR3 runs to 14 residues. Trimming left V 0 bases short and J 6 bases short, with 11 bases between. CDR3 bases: TGTGCCAGCAGCCAAGAACGGACCGGGGCTGAAGCTTTCTTT. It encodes CASSQERTGAEAFF.

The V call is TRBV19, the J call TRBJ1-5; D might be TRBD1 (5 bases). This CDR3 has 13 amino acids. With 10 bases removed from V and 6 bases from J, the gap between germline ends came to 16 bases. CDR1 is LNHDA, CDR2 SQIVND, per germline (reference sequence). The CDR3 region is CAIDGGVRQPQHF. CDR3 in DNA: TGTGCCATTGACGGGGGGGTTCGTCAGCCCCAGCATTTT.

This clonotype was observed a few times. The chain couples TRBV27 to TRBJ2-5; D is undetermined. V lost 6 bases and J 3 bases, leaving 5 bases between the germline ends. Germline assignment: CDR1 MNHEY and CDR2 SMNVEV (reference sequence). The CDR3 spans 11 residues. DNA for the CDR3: TGTGCCAGCAGCTTGGAAGAGACCCAGTACTTC. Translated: CASSLEETQYF.

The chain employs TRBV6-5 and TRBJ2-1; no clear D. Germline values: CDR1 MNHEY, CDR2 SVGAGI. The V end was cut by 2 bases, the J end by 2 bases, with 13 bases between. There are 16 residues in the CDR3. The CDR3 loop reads CASSYRLTFTYNEQFF. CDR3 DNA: TGTGCCAGCAGTTACCGCTTAACCTTTACCTACAATGAGCAGTTCTTC.

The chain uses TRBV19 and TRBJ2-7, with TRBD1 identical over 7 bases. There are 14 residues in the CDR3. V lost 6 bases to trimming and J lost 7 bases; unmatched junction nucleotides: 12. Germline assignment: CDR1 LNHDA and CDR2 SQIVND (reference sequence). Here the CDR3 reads CASSPGQAPWEQYF. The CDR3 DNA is TGTGCCAGTAGCCCTGGACAGGCTCCATGGGAGCAGTACTTC.

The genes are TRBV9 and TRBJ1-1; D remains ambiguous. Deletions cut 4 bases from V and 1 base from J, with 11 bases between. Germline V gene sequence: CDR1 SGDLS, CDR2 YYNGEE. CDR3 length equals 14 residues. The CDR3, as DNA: TGTGCCAGCAGCTACAGCGTCGGGAACACTGAAGCTTTCTTT. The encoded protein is CASSYSVGNTEAFF.

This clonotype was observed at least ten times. The chain's CDR3 is CASTGTGPEAFF. Here the CDR3 DNA reads TGTGCCAGCACGGGGACAGGGCCGGAAGCTTTCTTT. The chain has TRBV7-9 and TRBJ1-1; the match to TRBD1 covers 9 bases. The germline V gene encodes CDR1 SEHNR and CDR2 FQNEAQ (reference sequence). CDR3 size: 12 residues. The ends lost 7 bases at V and 8 bases at J; junction bases unmatched: 5.